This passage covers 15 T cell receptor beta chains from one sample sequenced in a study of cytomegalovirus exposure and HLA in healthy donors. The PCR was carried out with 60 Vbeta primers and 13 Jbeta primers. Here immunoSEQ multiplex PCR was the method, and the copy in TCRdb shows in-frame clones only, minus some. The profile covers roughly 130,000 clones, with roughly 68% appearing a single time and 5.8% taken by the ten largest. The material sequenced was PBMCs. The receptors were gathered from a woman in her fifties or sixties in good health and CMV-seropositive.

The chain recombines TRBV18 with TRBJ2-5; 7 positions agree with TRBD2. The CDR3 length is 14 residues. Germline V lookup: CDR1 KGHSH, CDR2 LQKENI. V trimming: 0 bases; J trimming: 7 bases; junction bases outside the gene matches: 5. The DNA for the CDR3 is TGTGCCAGCTCACCACCGGAGCGGGGCAGGACCCAGTACTTC. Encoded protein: CASSPPERGRTQYF.

CDR3 DNA: TGTGCCAGCCCAGGGAGGAGCGGCTACACCTTC. Encoded protein: CASPGRSGYTF. The genes are TRBV6-5 and TRBJ1-2; D perhaps matches TRBD1 (5 bases). V lost 8 bases and J 8 bases, leaving 12 bases between the germline ends. From germline, CDR1 is MNHEY and CDR2 SVGAGI. The CDR3 totals 11 residues.

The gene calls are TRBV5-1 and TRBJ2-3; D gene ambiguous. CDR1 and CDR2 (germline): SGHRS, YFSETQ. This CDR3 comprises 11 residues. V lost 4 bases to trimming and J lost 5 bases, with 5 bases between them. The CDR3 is CASSAGDTQYF. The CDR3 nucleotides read TGCGCCAGCAGCGCCGGAGATACGCAGTATTTT.

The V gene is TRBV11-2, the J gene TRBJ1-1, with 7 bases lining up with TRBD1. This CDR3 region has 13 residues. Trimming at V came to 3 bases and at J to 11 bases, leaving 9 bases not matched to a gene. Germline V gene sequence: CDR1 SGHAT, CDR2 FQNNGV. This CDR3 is CASSFIDRDRAFF. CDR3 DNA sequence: TGTGCCAGCAGCTTCATAGACAGGGACCGGGCTTTCTTT.

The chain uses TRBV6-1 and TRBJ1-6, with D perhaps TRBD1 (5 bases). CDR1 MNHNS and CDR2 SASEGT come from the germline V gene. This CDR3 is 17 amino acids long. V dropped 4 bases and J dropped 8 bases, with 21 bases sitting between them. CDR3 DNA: TGTGCCAGCAGTGGGAATAGGGGTTCGGAGCTCGATTCACCCCTCCACTTT. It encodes CASSGNRGSELDSPLHF.

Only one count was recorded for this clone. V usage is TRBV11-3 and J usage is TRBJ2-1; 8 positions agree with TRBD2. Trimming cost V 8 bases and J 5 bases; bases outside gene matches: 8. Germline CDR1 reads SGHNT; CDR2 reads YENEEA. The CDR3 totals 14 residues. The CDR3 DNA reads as TGTGCCAGCCACGGGACTAGGGCCCACAATGAGCAGTTCTTC. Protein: CASHGTRAHNEQFF. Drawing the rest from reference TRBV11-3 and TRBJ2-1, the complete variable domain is EAGVVQSPRYKIIEKKQPVAFWCNPISGHNTLYWYLQNLGQGPELLIRYENEEAVDDSQLPKDRFSAERLKGVDSTLKIQPAELGDSAVYLCASHGTRAHNEQFFGPGTRLTVL.

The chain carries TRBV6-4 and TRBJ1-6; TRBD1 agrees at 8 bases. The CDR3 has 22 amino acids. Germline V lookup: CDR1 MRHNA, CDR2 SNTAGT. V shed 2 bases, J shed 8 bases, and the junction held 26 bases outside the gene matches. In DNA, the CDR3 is TGTGCCAGCAGTGACCCCCTCTCAGAATTGGACAGGGAACGAGGGTTGGATTCACCCCTCCACTTT. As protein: CASSDPLSELDRERGLDSPLHF.

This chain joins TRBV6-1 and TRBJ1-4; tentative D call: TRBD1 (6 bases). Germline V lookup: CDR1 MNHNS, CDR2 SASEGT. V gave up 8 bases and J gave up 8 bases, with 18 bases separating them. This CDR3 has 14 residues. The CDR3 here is CASSKVGALEKLFF. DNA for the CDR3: TGTGCCAGCTCCAAAGTGGGGGCACTCGAAAAACTGTTTTTT.

The CDR3 loop reads CASSPGAFEQYF. For the CDR3, the DNA is TGTGCCAGCAGCCCTGGGGCGTTCGAGCAGTACTTC. J is TRBJ2-7 and V is TRBV11-2; TRBD1 might be the D (5 bases). This CDR3 region has 12 residues. The V gene lost 5 bases and the J gene lost 6 bases, with 11 bases spanning the gap. CDR1 is SGHAT, CDR2 FQNNGV, per germline. Complete variable domain (other parts from reference TRBV11-2 and TRBJ2-7): EAGVAQSPRYKIIEKRQSVAFWCNPISGHATLYWYQQILGQGPKLLIQFQNNGVVDDSQLPKDRFSAERLKGVDSTLKIQPAKLEDSAVYLCASSPGAFEQYFGPGTRLTVT.

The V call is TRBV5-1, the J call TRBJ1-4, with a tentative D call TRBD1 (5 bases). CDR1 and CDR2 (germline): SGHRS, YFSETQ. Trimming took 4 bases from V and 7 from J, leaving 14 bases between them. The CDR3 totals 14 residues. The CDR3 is CASSLGATGEKLFF. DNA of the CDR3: TGCGCCAGCAGCCTAGGGGCAACGGGTGAAAAACTGTTTTTT.

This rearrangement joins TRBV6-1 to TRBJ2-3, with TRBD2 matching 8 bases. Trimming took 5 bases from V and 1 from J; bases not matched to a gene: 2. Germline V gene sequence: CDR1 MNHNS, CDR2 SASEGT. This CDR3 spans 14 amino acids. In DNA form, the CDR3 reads TGTGCCAGCAGTTCCGGGGGGGGCACAGATACGCAGTATTTT. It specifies CASSSGGGTDTQYF.

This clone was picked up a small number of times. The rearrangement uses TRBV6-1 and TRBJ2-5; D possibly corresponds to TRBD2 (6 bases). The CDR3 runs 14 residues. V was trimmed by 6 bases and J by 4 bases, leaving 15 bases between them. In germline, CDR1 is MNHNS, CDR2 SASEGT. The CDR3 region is CASRAMEGGETQYF. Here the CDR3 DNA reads TGTGCCAGCAGGGCAATGGAGGGAGGAGAGACCCAGTACTTC.

The CDR3: CASSELAGANVLTF. As DNA, the CDR3 is TGTGCCAGCAGTGAACTAGCTGGGGCCAACGTCCTGACTTTC. This chain connects TRBV6-5 to TRBJ2-6; TRBD2 is a possible D gene (5 bases). Deletions cut 5 bases from V and 2 bases from J, with 7 bases between. The CDR3 is 14 amino acids. The germline V gene encodes CDR1 MNHEY and CDR2 SVGAGI.

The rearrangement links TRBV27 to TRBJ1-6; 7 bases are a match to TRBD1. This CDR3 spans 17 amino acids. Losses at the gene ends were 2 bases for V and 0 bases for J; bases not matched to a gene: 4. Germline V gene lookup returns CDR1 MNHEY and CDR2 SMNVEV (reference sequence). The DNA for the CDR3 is TGTGCCAGCAGTTTAAACAGGGACAGCTCCTATAATTCACCCCTCCACTTT. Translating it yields CASSLNRDSSYNSPLHF.

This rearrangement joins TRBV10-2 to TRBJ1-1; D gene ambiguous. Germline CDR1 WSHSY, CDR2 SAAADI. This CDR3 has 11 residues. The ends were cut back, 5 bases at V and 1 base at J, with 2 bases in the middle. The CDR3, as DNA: TGCGCCAGCAGTCAGAACACTGAAGCTTTCTTT. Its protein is CASSQNTEAFF.